The rows below give T cell receptor beta chains drawn from one sample of a study of T cell responses to AZD1222 COVID-19 vaccine. TCRdb's copy holds only in-frame clones and misses some; the assay was immunoSEQ multiplex PCR. Of 110,000 to 150,000 clones detected, 80% to 90% appear once; the ten largest clones hold around 3.6%. This material consisted of peripheral blood, taken on day 0 of AZD1222 vaccination. The source is an adult in good health. The CDR3 runs from the conserved cysteine through the conserved F or W. The D gene is left open where the match is weak. Some rows mark clone size as missing; the rest say once, few, many or name a class of expanded clone.

j_call,clone_size,d_call,v_call,cdr3_nt,cdr3_aa
TRBJ1-2,-,-,TRBV27,TGTGCCAGCAGTCATAGGGGGTCTGGGGATGGCTACACCTTC,CASSHRGSGDGYTF
TRBJ2-3,-,-,TRBV20-1,TGCAGTGCTAGTTTTGAGGGGCCAGATACGCAGTATTTT,CSASFEGPDTQYF
TRBJ2-5,once,-,TRBV5-1,TGCGCCAGCAGCTTGCTGGGGCCCAGGGAAGAGACCCAGTACTTC,CASSLLGPREETQYF
TRBJ2-7,-,-,TRBV11-2,TGTGCCAGCAGCCCTACGTTTGGGACGGCCACCTACGAGCAGTACTTC,CASSPTFGTATYEQYF
TRBJ1-2,-,TRBD1,TRBV5-1,TGCGCCAGCAGCTTGATAGGCCAGGGGGAAGGTGGCTACACCTTC,CASSLIGQGEGGYTF
TRBJ1-4,once,TRBD1,TRBV6-6,TGTGCCAGCAGTTCCCCGACAGGGGGCTCCGAAAAACTGTTTTTT,CASSSPTGGSEKLFF
TRBJ2-5,-,TRBD2,TRBV5-4,TGTGCCAGCAGCTTGGCGCGGGGCGGGAGGGTGGAGACCCAGTACTTC,CASSLARGGRVETQYF
TRBJ2-1,-,TRBD2,TRBV27,TGTGCCAGCAGTCCACTAGCGGGTCCTCAGGAGCAGTTCTTC,CASSPLAGPQEQFF
TRBJ2-4,-,TRBD1,TRBV5-6,TGTGCCAGCAGCTTGGATGGGACAGGGATTTACTTC,CASSLDGTGIYF
TRBJ1-2,-,-,TRBV7-2,TGTGCCAGCAGCTTAAACGGAGAACAGGGAGATGGCTACACCTTC,CASSLNGEQGDGYTF
TRBJ1-5,-,TRBD1,TRBV18,TGTGCCAGCTCACAGGAAGGGGGCGCGGGGCAGCCCCAGCATTTT,CASSQEGGAGQPQHF
TRBJ1-3,-,-,TRBV9,TGTGCCAGCAGCGCCCCCGGACGCCCCTCTGGAAACACCATATATTTT,CASSAPGRPSGNTIYF
TRBJ2-7,-,-,TRBV7-9,TGTGCCAGCAGCCCAACAGGAATACCCGTGTGGGAGCAGTACTTC,CASSPTGIPVWEQYF
TRBJ1-2,-,-,TRBV5-6,TGTGCCAGCAGCCCCCCACAGGGAATATACTATGGCTACACCTTC,CASSPPQGIYYGYTF
TRBJ2-3,-,-,TRBV11-3,TGTGCCAGCAGCTTAGGGTTAGCGGATTACACAGATACGCAGTATTTT,CASSLGLADYTDTQYF
TRBJ1-4,few,TRBD1,TRBV30,TGTGCCTGGAACCCCGGGACAGGGCAAGAAAAACTGTTTTTT,CAWNPGTGQEKLFF
TRBJ1-5,-,-,TRBV19,TGTGCCAGTAGTATTATGTCAGGCACTCAGCCCCAGCATTTT,CASSIMSGTQPQHF
TRBJ1-6,-,-,TRBV18,TGTGCCAGCTCACCGCGGTCGCCGGCGGCAGGGAAGTTCTATAATTCACCCCTCCACTTT,CASSPRSPAAGKFYNSPLHF
TRBJ2-1,-,-,TRBV20-1,TGCAGTGCTCCGACTACGACCGAGCAGTTCTTC,CSAPTTTEQFF
TRBJ2-3,-,TRBD2,TRBV7-2,TGTGCCAGCAGCGGACTAGCGGAGGACGGGAATACGCAGTATTTT,CASSGLAEDGNTQYF
TRBJ1-5,few,-,TRBV7-2,TGTGCCAGCAGCTTGGATCCGGGAAGCAATCAGCCCCAGCATTTT,CASSLDPGSNQPQHF
TRBJ1-2,-,-,TRBV5-8,TGTGCCAGCAGCCCAAACGTCGGCTCGGGGGCGCCGCTCTATGGCTACACCTTC,CASSPNVGSGAPLYGYTF
TRBJ2-3,once,TRBD1,TRBV27,TGTGCCAGCAGTTTGAGTGGGGGACAGAGAACCACAGATACGCAGTATTTT,CASSLSGGQRTTDTQYF
TRBJ1-1,-,-,TRBV7-9,TGTGCCAGCAGCTTTGAAGGTTTGAACACTGAAGCTTTCTTT,CASSFEGLNTEAFF
TRBJ1-1,-,TRBD1,TRBV6-5,TGTGCCAGCAACATTAACAGGGGAAACACTGAAGCTTTCTTT,CASNINRGNTEAFF
TRBJ1-1,-,-,TRBV30,TGTGCCTGGGGGACGGGAATGAACACTGAAGCTTTCTTT,CAWGTGMNTEAFF
TRBJ1-1,-,-,TRBV7-5,TGTGTCAGAAGACTAGGGAATCGCAGGAACACTGAAGCTTTCTTT,CVRRLGNRRNTEAFF
TRBJ1-2,once,-,TRBV28,TGTGCCAGCAGTTTAGGGGCCCTGGGAGGCTACACCTTC,CASSLGALGGYTF
TRBJ1-5,-,-,TRBV10-2,TGCGCCAGCAGTGAGAGAGACCAGCCCCAGCATTTT,CASSERDQPQHF
TRBJ2-7,-,-,TRBV6-2/TRBV6-3,TGTGCCAGCAGTTACTCAGACGGGAGCTCCTACGAGCAGTACTTC,CASSYSDGSSYEQYF
TRBJ2-7,-,-,TRBV5-6,TGTGCCAGCAGCTTCCCCGGGACTTCGAGGGAGCAGTACTTC,CASSFPGTSREQYF
TRBJ1-1,-,-,TRBV3-1/TRBV3-2,TGTGCCAGCAGCCCTCCGGGAGTGAACACTGAAGCTTTCTTT,CASSPPGVNTEAFF
TRBJ2-1,once,-,TRBV7-9,TGTGCCAGCAGCTCAACCCCCGGGAAATACAATGAGCAGTTCTTC,CASSSTPGKYNEQFF
TRBJ2-1,-,TRBD2,TRBV10-3,TGTGCCATACGGCGTAGCGGGAGCCTCTACAATGAGCAGTTCTTC,CAIRRSGSLYNEQFF
TRBJ1-2,-,-,TRBV7-8,TGTGCCAGCAGCTTGGGGACGGGCAGTAACTATGGCTACACCTTC,CASSLGTGSNYGYTF
TRBJ1-2,once,-,TRBV28,TGTGCCGCCCGGGCCCCTTATGGCTACACCTTC,CAARAPYGYTF
TRBJ2-1,-,-,TRBV24-1,TGTGCCACCAGTGATTTGAGTCGAGGGTTTGAGCAGTTCTTC,CATSDLSRGFEQFF